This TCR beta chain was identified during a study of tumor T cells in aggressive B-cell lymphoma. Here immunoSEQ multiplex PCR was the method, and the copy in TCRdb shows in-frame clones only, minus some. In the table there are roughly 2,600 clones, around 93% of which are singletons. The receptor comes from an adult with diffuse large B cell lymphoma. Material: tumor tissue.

In DNA, the CDR3 is TGTGCCAGCAGCGTAGTTGGTCGGGGGGATGAAAAACTGTTTTTT. This gives the protein CASSVVGRGDEKLFF. The V and J genes are TRBV9 and TRBJ1-4; the D gene is possibly TRBD1 (5 bases). Germline-derived CDR1 and CDR2 are SGDLS and YYNGEE. The CDR3 has 15 amino acids. Trimming stripped 0 bases from V and 6 bases from J, with 12 bases between.